This record covers a single T cell receptor beta chain. Its matching antigen is unknown. Primers included in the PCR were 60 Vbeta and 13 Jbeta primers. The table came from immunoSEQ multiplex PCR; TCRdb's copy has only in-frame clones and leaves some out. The sample lists 250,000 to 350,000 clones, roughly 80% seen once, with about 0.3% in the top ten. The CDR3 is 15 residues long. Germline CDR1 reads SGHVS; CDR2 reads FNYEAQ. The data were obtained in a study of cytomegalovirus exposure and HLA in healthy donors. The overall study: Membership in the Caucasian-associated ancestry cluster was found for 81% of 398 genotyped donors. Regarding the study as a whole: The study dropped some indistinguishable V segments, TRBV6-2 and TRBV6-3 among them. Differences between HLA loci emerged in a later analysis of TCR association rates, with DRB1 most and HLA-C fewest. Rarity marked most TCR sequences, yet some public TCRs occurred in many donors.

The clonotype originates from a girl aged 2 to 9 in good health and CMV-seronegative. The chain carries TRBV7-6 and TRBJ2-5; 7 bases are shared with TRBD2. The end of the DNA fits TRBJ2-7 better, so the J call may be wrong. The specimen was PBMCs. The CDR3 loop reads CASSLAGGPSYEQYF. Here the CDR3 DNA reads TGTGCCAGCAGCTTAGCGGGAGGGCCCTCTTACGAGCAGTACTTC.